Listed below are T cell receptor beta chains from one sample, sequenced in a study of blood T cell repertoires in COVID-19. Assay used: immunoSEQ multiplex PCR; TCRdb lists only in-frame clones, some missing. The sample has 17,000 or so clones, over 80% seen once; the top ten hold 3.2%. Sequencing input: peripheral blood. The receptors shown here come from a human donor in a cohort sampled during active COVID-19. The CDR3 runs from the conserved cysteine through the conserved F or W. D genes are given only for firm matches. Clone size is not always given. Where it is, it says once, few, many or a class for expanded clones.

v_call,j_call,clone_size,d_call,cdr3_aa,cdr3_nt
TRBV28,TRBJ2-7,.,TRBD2,CASSLLGAGGAFEQYF,TGTGCCAGCAGTCTATTAGGGGCGGGGGGCGCATTCGAGCAGTACTTC
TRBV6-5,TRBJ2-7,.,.,CASSYNRNYEQYF,TGTGCCAGCAGTTACAACAGGAACTACGAGCAGTACTTC
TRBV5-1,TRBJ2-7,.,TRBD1,CASSRDRPLIYEQYF,TGCGCCAGCAGCCGGGACAGGCCTCTGATCTACGAGCAGTACTTC
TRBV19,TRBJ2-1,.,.,CASSMGTGSSYNEQFF,TGTGCCAGTAGTATGGGAACAGGCAGCTCCTACAATGAGCAGTTCTTC
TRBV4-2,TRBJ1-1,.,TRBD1,CASSWGQGEAFF,TGTGCCAGCAGCTGGGGACAGGGTGAAGCTTTCTTT
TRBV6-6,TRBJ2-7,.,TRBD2,CASSLGLAGGYEQYF,TGTGCCAGCAGCCTGGGACTAGCGGGAGGCTACGAGCAGTACTTC
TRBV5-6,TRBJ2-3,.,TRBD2,CASSFGTSGSLRTYTQYF,TGTGCCAGCAGCTTCGGGACTAGCGGGAGTTTAAGGACATATACGCAGTATTTT
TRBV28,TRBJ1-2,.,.,CASSLYYRYTF,TGTGCCAGCAGTTTGTACTATCGCTACACCTTC
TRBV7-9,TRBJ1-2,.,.,CASSLAGRTENTF,TGTGCCAGCAGCTTAGCAGGCAGGACTGAGAACACCTTC
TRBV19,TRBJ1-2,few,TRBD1,CASSNLRTGYGYTF,TGTGCCAGTAGTAACCTCCGGACAGGGTATGGCTACACCTTC
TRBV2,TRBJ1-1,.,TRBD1,CASREQGKNTEAFF,TGTGCCAGCAGGGAACAGGGGAAGAACACTGAAGCTTTCTTT
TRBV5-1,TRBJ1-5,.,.,CASSVTGLNQPQHF,TGCGCCAGCAGCGTTACAGGGCTCAATCAGCCCCAGCATTTT
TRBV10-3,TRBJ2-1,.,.,CAISESSVEFF,TGTGCCATCAGTGAGTCATCGGTTGAGTTCTTC
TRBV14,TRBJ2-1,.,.,CASSLAGEQFF,TGTGCCAGCAGCCTAGCTGGGGAGCAGTTCTTC
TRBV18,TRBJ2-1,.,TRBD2,CASSGTSGRGYYIDEQFF,TGTGCCAGCTCAGGGACTAGCGGGAGGGGTTACTACATCGATGAGCAGTTCTTC
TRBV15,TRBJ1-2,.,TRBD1,CATSRDNRGSYGYTF,TGTGCCACCAGCAGAGATAACAGGGGGTCCTATGGCTACACCTTC
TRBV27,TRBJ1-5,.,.,CASQQGRGNQPQHF,TGTGCCAGCCAACAGGGCAGGGGCAATCAGCCCCAGCATTTT
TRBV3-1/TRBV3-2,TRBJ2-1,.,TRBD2,CASRQTAGGSYNEQFF,TGTGCCAGCAGGCAGACAGCGGGAGGTTCCTACAATGAGCAGTTCTTC
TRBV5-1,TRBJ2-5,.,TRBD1,CASSQGDSQETQYF,TGCGCCAGCAGCCAGGGGGACAGTCAAGAGACCCAGTACTTC
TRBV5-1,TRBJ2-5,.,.,CASSQGLEETQYF,TGCGCCAGCAGCCAGGGACTTGAAGAGACCCAGTACTTC
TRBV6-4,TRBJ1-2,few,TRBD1,CASSDNRGLGYTF,TGTGCCAGCAGTGACAACAGGGGGCTTGGCTACACCTTC
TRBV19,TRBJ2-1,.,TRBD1,CASRTDRAGNEQFF,TGTGCCAGTAGGACTGACAGGGCGGGCAATGAGCAGTTCTTC
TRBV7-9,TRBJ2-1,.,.,CASNRELQNEQFF,TGTGCCAGCAACAGGGAGTTGCAGAATGAGCAGTTCTTC
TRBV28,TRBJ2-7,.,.,CASNSRVYEQYF,TGTGCCAGCAATTCCAGGGTCTACGAGCAGTACTTC
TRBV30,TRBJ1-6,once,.,CAWSVSGNSPLHF,TGTGCCTGGAGTGTATCAGGGAATTCACCCCTCCACTTT
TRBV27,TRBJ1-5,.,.,CASSLGAASNQPQHF,TGTGCCAGCAGTTTGGGGGCGGCTAGCAATCAGCCCCAGCATTTT
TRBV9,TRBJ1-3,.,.,CASSVDRGGNTIYF,TGTGCCAGCAGCGTAGATCGGGGAGGAAACACCATATATTTT
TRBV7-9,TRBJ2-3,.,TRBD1,CASRPRGPGTDTQYF,TGTGCCAGCAGGCCTAGGGGGCCTGGCACAGATACGCAGTATTTT
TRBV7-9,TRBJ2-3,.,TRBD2,CASSFGLGTSLRGTDTQYF,TGTGCCAGCAGCTTTGGGCTGGGGACTAGCTTGCGGGGTACAGATACGCAGTATTTT
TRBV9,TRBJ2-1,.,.,CASAAGSAYNEQFF,TGTGCCAGCGCTGCGGGATCGGCCTACAATGAGCAGTTCTTC
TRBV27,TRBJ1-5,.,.,CASSLGQGNTGQPQHF,TGTGCCAGCAGTTTGGGGCAGGGTAACACAGGTCAGCCCCAGCATTTT